This T cell receptor (beta chain) was sequenced for a study of OX40 agonist ivuxolimab in advanced cancers. Study-level information: Of the participants, 40% had some prior anti-PD-1, anti-PD-L1 or anti-CTLA-4 therapy, which was allowed.

Study-wide results and caveats: Clonal expansion among partial responders at 0.1-3.0 mg/kg ranked near the lowest. Antigen targets of the expanded peripheral T cells went undetermined.

Germline CDR1 reads SGHRS; CDR2 reads YFSETQ. V dropped 3 bases and J dropped 1 base, with 6 bases sitting between them. This CDR3 contains 13 residues. Data came from immunoSEQ multiplex PCR; TCRdb stores just in-frame clones and leaves some out. The data show roughly 46,000 clones, over 75% seen once. In regard to this clone: Its antigen is unknown.

This sample comprised CD4+ or CD8+ T cells sorted from blood, obtained in a trial of the OX40 agonist ivuxolimab. The gene calls are TRBV5-1 and TRBJ2-3, with D unclear. The receptor was isolated from an adult with an advanced solid tumor such as melanoma, head and neck, liver or kidney cancer. CDR3 residues: CASSSFGTDTQYF. CDR3 nucleotide sequence: TGCGCCAGCAGCTCTTTTGGCACAGATACGCAGTATTTT.